The next 15 T cell receptor beta chains were all read from a single sample in a study of shared clonotypes between healthy human individuals. Some clones are missing from TCRdb's copy, which holds only in-frame ones; the method was immunoSEQ multiplex PCR. The repertoire holds around 560,000 clones, with around 96% as singletons. Naive CD8 cells were CD45RO-negative, positively selected for CCR7, excluding terminally differentiated effector memory CD45RA+ cells. Sequenced sample: naive CD8+ T cells sorted from blood. The receptor set was obtained from a woman in her twenties or thirties in good health.

The chain recombines TRBV2 with TRBJ2-7, with D possibly being TRBD2 (5 bases). This CDR3 has 13 amino acids. Germline V gene lookup returns CDR1 SNHLY and CDR2 FYNNEI. The V end lost 5 bases, the J end lost 2 bases, and 10 bases lay between the germline ends. CDR3 sequence reads: CASSWSGAYEQYF. DNA of the CDR3: TGTGCCAGCAGTTGGAGCGGAGCCTACGAGCAGTACTTC.

The genes are TRBV5-6 and TRBJ2-7; D not certain. V gave up 2 bases and J gave up 4 bases, with 16 bases separating them. This CDR3 has 15 amino acids. The germline V gene has CDR1 SGHDT and CDR2 YYEEEE. The CDR3 loop reads CASSLSGFPRYEQYF. CDR3 bases: TGTGCCAGCAGCTTATCTGGATTCCCCAGGTACGAGCAGTACTTC.

This rearrangement joins TRBV4-1 to TRBJ2-1; D is undetermined. The V end was cut by 3 bases, the J end by 7 bases, with 16 bases between. The CDR3 sequence is 15 residues long. Per the germline V gene, CDR1 is MGHRA and CDR2 is YSYEKL. The CDR3 DNA reads as TGCGCCAGCAGCCAGGCCAAGGGCTCCGGGAATGAGCAGTTCTTC. It yields the protein CASSQAKGSGNEQFF.

The J gene is TRBJ1-4, the V gene TRBV7-6, with D unresolved. From germline, CDR1 is SGHVS and CDR2 FNYEAQ. The CDR3 contains 9 residues. Trimming pared 8 bases from V and 6 bases from J, leaving 1 base between. CDR3 nucleotide sequence: TGTGCCAGCGATGAAAAACTGTTTTTT. Translated: CASDEKLFF.

V and J are TRBV27 and TRBJ2-7; 11 bases line up with TRBD1. The V and J ends lost 2 bases and 1 base, in that order; junction bases with no gene match: 10. The CDR3 totals 18 residues. CDR1 and CDR2 (germline): MNHEY, SMNVEV (reference sequence). The CDR3 nucleotides are TGTGCCAGCAGTTTAAAGAGGACAGGGGGCGCCGGTTCCTACGAGCAGTACTTC. This sequence encodes CASSLKRTGGAGSYEQYF.

The J gene is TRBJ1-2, the V gene TRBV9; 7 bases agree with TRBD1. Per the germline V gene, CDR1 is SGDLS and CDR2 is YYNGEE. CDR3 length equals 16 residues. With 0 bases clipped from V and 4 bases from J, the junction kept 9 bases outside the gene matches. CDR3 DNA: TGTGCCAGCAGCGTAGAAGGACAGGAAATTCGCTATGGCTACACCTTC. Residues: CASSVEGQEIRYGYTF.

The chain employs TRBV27 and TRBJ2-3; no reliable D call. Germline assignment: CDR1 MNHEY and CDR2 SMNVEV (reference sequence). Trimming stripped 6 bases from V and 3 bases from J, with 13 bases between. CDR3 length equals 14 residues. CDR3 amino acids: CASSPWLNTDTQYF. In nucleotides, the CDR3 is TGTGCCAGCAGCCCCTGGCTTAATACAGATACGCAGTATTTT.

The chain joins TRBV4-1 to TRBJ1-5, with TRBD1 as a possible D gene (6 bases). CDR1 is MGHRA, CDR2 YSYEKL, per germline. Trimming cost V 5 bases and J 2 bases, with 13 bases left between them. The CDR3 is made up of 15 amino acids. The CDR3 is CASSRRGGGNQPQHF. The CDR3 DNA sequence: TGCGCCAGCAGCAGGAGGGGGGGAGGCAATCAGCCCCAGCATTTT.

This sequence joins TRBV5-6 and TRBJ1-1; D perhaps matches TRBD1 (6 bases). Trimming cost V 5 bases and J 5 bases, with 19 bases left between them. CDR1 and CDR2 from the germline V gene are SGHDT and YYEEEE. The CDR3 runs to 15 residues. CDR3 in DNA: TGTGCCAGCAGATTACAGGGCACTCATACGACTGAAGCTTTCTTT. Its protein product is CASRLQGTHTTEAFF.

V usage is TRBV7-8 and J usage is TRBJ1-5; D might be TRBD1 (5 bases). Germline V gene data show CDR1 as SGHVS and CDR2 as FQNEAQ. The CDR3 has 16 residues. Between the trimmed V and J ends, which lost 0 bases and 7 bases, there was a span of 16 bases. CDR3 DNA sequence: TGTGCCAGCAGCTTAGCGTGGGGGGGTGAAGAACAGCCCCAGCATTTT. Its protein is CASSLAWGGEEQPQHF. The entire variable domain, with the rest obtained from reference TRBV7-8 and TRBJ1-5, is as follows: GAGVSQSPRYKVAKRGQDVALRCDPISGHVSLFWYQQALGQGPEFLTYFQNEAQLDKSGLPSDRFFAERPEGSVSTLKIQRTQQEDSAVYLCASSLAWGGEEQPQHFGDGTRLSIL.

The chain recombines TRBV5-5 with TRBJ2-7; TRBD1 matches 8 bases. Trimming removed 2 bases from V and 6 bases from J; junction bases left unmatched: 4. The germline V gene has CDR1 SGHKS and CDR2 YYEKEE (reference sequence). This CDR3 is 13 amino acids long. The CDR3 here is CASSFPDRAEQYF. CDR3 DNA: TGTGCCAGCAGCTTCCCGGACAGGGCCGAGCAGTACTTC.

This chain uses TRBV6-5 with TRBJ2-1; 8 bases fit TRBD2. This CDR3 has 14 residues. Germline CDR1 reads MNHEY; CDR2 reads SVGAGI. Trimming took 5 bases from V and 4 from J; bases not matched to a gene: 4. The CDR3 bases are TGTGCCAGCAGTCCGGGACTAGTTTACAATGAGCAGTTCTTC. Its translation: CASSPGLVYNEQFF.

This chain joins TRBV28 and TRBJ1-2; a possible D gene is TRBD1 (5 bases). V gave up 3 bases and J gave up 6 bases, with 11 bases separating them. This CDR3 is 13 amino acids long. Germline V gene data show CDR1 as MDHEN and CDR2 as SYDVKM. The DNA of the CDR3 is TGTGCCAGCAGTTTGGCAGGGAAGGATGGCTACACCTTC. Translation gives CASSLAGKDGYTF.

The rearrangement uses TRBV5-8 and TRBJ1-1; no clear D. This CDR3 spans 16 amino acids. The ends were cut back, 4 bases at V and 0 bases at J, with 16 bases in the middle. CDR1 and CDR2 (germline): SGHTS, YDEGEE. Here the CDR3 DNA reads TGTGCCAGCAGCCCGTGGACTGAACTCATGAACACTGAAGCTTTCTTT. Its protein is CASSPWTELMNTEAFF.

CDR3 amino acids: CASSISAGREGPGEQFF. The CDR3 bases are TGTGCCAGTAGTATATCCGCGGGGCGGGAGGGCCCCGGTGAGCAGTTCTTC. The rearrangement joins TRBV19 to TRBJ2-1, with TRBD2 matching over 9 bases. Germline CDR1 LNHDA, CDR2 SQIVND (reference sequence). The CDR3 spans 17 residues. With 2 bases clipped from V and 9 bases from J, the junction kept 14 bases outside the gene matches.